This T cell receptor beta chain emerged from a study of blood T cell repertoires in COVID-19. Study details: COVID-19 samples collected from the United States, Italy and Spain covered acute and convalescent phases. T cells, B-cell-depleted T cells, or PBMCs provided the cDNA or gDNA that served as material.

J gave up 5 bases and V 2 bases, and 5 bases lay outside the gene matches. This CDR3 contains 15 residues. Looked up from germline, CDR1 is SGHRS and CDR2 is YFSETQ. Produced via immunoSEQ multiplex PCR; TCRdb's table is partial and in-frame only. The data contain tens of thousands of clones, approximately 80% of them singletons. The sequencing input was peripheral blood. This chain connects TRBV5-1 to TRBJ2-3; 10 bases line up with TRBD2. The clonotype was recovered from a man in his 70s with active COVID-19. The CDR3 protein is CASSLVAGGLDTQYF. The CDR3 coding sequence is TGCGCCAGCAGCTTAGTAGCGGGGGGTCTAGATACGCAGTATTTT.